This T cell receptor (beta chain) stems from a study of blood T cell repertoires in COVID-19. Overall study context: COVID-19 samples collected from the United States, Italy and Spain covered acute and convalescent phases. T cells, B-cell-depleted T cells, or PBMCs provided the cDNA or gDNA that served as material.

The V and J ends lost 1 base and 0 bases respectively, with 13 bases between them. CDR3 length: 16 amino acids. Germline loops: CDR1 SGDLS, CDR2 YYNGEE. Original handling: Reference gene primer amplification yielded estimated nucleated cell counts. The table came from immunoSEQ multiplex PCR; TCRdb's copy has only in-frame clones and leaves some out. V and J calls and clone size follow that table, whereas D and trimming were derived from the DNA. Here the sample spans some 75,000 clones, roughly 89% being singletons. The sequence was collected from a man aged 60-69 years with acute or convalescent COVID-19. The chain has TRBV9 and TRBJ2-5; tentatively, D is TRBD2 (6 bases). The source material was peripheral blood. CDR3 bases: TGTGCCAGCAGCGTAAATCCCCGGGGGAACCAAGAGACCCAGTACTTC. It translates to CASSVNPRGNQETQYF.